This TCR beta chain comes out of a study of regulatory T cells in long-lasting Graves disease. As for the study in general: Antithyroid drug use was under 3 months in newly diagnosed Graves' patients.

The TCR beta library used iRepertoire HTBI primers with Arm-PCR amplification of CDR3. TCRdb reanalysed the multiplex PCR reads using MiXCR and keeps one entry per CDR3 protein. Among over 500,000 distinct CDR3 sequences listed, 16% were seen once. Ten or more counts support this clonotype. What it recognizes is unknown. Sample time point: newly diagnosed GD, antithyroid drugs for less than 3 months. From PBMCs, RNA was extracted and then used to make the TCR library. American Thyroid Association guidelines defined how Graves' disease was diagnosed. Patients were from an endocrinology department in Xi'an, China. General study points: Patients with persistent Graves' had lower TCR diversity than newly diagnosed patients.

In germline, CDR1 is ENHRY, CDR2 SYGVKD. The CDR3 spans 15 residues. V lost 4 bases and J 0 bases, leaving 12 bases between the germline ends. The sample was also linked to a second study, of T cells in Graves' hyperthyroidism and ophthalmopathy.

This material consisted of peripheral blood mononuclear cells (PBMCs), taken at new diagnosis, from a patient treated with antithyroid drugs. The J gene is TRBJ1-1, the V gene TRBV10-3; a possible D gene is TRBD1 (6 bases). This TCR derives from a woman aged 25 to 39 with Graves disease. The CDR3 is CAISANQGLNTEAFF. Here the CDR3 DNA reads TGTGCCATCAGTGCTAACCAGGGGCTGAACACTGAAGCTTTCTTT.